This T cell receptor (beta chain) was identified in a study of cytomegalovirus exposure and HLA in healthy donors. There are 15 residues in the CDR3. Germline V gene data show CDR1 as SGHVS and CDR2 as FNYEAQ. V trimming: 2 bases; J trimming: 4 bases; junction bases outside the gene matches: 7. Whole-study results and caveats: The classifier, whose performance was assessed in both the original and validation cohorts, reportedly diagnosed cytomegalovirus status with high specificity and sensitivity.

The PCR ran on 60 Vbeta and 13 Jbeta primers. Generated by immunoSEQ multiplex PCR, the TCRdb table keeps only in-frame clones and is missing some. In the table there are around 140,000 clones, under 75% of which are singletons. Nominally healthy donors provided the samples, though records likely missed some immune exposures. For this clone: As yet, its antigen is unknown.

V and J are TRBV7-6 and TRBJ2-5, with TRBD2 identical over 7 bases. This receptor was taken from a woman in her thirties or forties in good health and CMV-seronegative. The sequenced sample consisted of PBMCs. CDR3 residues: CASSLTLTSAETQYF. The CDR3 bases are TGTGCCAGCAGCTTAACCCTAACTAGCGCAGAGACCCAGTACTTC.